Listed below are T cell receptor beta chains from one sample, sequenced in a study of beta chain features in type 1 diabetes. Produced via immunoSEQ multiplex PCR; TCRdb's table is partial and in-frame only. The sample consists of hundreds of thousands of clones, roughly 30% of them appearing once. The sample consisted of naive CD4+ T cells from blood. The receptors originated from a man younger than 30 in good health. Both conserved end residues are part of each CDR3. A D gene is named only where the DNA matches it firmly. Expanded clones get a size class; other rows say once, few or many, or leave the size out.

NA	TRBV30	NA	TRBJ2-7	CAWSEASYEQYF	TGTGCCTGGAGTGAGGCTTCCTACGAGCAGTACTTC
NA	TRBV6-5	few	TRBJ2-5	CASSVGLRETQYF	TGTGCCAGCAGTGTCGGACTGAGGGAGACCCAGTACTTC
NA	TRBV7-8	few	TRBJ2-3	CASSSDRPDTQYF	TGTGCCAGCAGCTCCGACAGGCCGGATACGCAGTATTTT
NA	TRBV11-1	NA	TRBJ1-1	CASSLARQMMNTEAFF	TGTGCCAGCAGCTTAGCCCGACAGATGATGAACACTGAAGCTTTCTTT
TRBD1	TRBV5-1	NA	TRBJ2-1	CASSGDRSGDNEQFF	TGCGCCAGCAGCGGGGACAGGTCCGGGGACAATGAGCAGTTCTTC
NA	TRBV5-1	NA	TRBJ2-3	CASSLASGALTDTQYF	TGCGCCAGCAGCTTGGCCTCGGGGGCTCTCACAGATACGCAGTATTTT
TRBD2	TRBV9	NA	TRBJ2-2	CASSVGGTSGRTGELFF	TGTGCCAGCAGCGTAGGAGGGACTAGCGGGCGTACCGGGGAGCTGTTTTTT
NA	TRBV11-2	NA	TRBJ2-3	CASSLDGTATDTQYF	TGTGCCAGCAGCTTAGATGGGACGGCCACAGATACGCAGTATTTT
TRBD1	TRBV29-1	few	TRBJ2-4	CSVSQGQVQNIQYF	TGCAGCGTTTCCCAGGGACAGGTTCAAAACATTCAGTACTTC
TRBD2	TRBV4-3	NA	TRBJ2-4	CASSQGTRTSGIGKNIQYF	TGCGCCAGCAGCCAAGGCACACGGACTAGCGGGATTGGCAAAAACATTCAGTACTTC
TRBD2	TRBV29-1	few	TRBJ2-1	CSGGVAGGGNEQFF	TGCAGCGGTGGCGTTGCGGGAGGGGGCAATGAGCAGTTCTTC
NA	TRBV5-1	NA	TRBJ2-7	CASSLVAGNYEQYF	TGCGCCAGCAGCTTGGTGGCAGGGAACTACGAGCAGTACTTC
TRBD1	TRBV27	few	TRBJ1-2	CASTPSGTGYGYTF	TGTGCCAGCACCCCGTCCGGGACAGGCTATGGCTACACCTTC
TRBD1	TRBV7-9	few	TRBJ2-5	CASDGGTGAGQYF	TGTGCCAGCGACGGTGGGACAGGGGCAGGCCAGTACTTC
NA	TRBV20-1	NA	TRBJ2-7	CSASPLYEQYF	TGCAGTGCTAGCCCCTTATACGAGCAGTACTTC
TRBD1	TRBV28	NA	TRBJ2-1	CASSLSRTGGNEQFF	TGTGCCAGCAGTTTATCGCGGACAGGAGGTAATGAGCAGTTCTTC
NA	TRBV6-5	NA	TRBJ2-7	CASRARVTGEQYF	TGTGCCAGCAGGGCCAGGGTGACGGGCGAGCAGTACTTC
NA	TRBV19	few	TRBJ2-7	CASSTTQGYEQYF	TGTGCCAGTAGTACGACGCAGGGCTACGAGCAGTACTTC
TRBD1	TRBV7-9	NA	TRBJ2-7	CASSLGQGSRGQYF	TGTGCCAGCAGCTTGGGACAGGGGTCCAGAGGGCAGTACTTC
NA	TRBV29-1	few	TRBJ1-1	CSVVRLNTEAFF	TGCAGCGTTGTAAGATTGAACACTGAAGCTTTCTTT
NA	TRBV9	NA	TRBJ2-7	CASSVALGRSYEQYF	TGTGCCAGCAGCGTAGCGCTAGGACGGAGCTACGAGCAGTACTTC
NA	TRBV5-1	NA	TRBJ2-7	CASSLTAYEQYF	TGCGCCAGCAGCTTGACGGCCTACGAGCAGTACTTC
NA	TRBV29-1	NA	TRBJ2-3	CSGSRVRVTDTQYF	TGCAGCGGTTCTAGGGTGCGGGTCACAGATACGCAGTATTTT
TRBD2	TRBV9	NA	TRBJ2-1	CASSPRTSIRYEQFF	TGTGCCAGCAGCCCCCGGACTAGCATTCGATATGAGCAGTTCTTC
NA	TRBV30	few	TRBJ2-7	CAWRPRTYGGQYF	TGTGCCTGGAGGCCGCGGACCTACGGCGGGCAGTACTTC
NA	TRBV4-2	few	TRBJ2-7	CASSRTALGYEQYF	TGTGCCAGCAGCCGGACGGCGTTAGGGTACGAGCAGTACTTC
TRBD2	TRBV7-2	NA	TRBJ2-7	CASSPTSGRNEQYF	TGTGCCAGCAGCCCAACTAGCGGGAGGAACGAGCAGTACTTC
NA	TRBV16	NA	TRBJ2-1	CASNPLREDNEQFF	TGTGCCAGCAACCCTCTGCGAGAGGACAATGAGCAGTTCTTC
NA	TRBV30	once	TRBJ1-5	CAWSLVLRNQPQHF	TGTGCCTGGAGCCTGGTCCTGCGAAATCAGCCCCAGCATTTT
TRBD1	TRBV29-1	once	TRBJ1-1	CSVSGGTGRAFF	TGCAGCGTATCGGGAGGGACAGGGAGAGCTTTCTTT
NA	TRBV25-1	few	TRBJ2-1	CASSGYNEQFF	TGTGCCAGCAGTGGCTACAATGAGCAGTTCTTC
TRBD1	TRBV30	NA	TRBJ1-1	CAWRTGEDTEAFF	TGTGCCTGGAGGACAGGGGAGGACACTGAAGCTTTCTTT
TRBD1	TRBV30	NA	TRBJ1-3	CAWSAGQAFSGNTIYF	TGTGCCTGGAGTGCGGGACAGGCATTCTCTGGAAACACCATATATTTT
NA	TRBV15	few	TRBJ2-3	CATSRVLARDTQYF	TGTGCCACCAGCAGAGTACTAGCTCGGGATACGCAGTATTTT
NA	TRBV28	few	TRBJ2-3	CASSLMAGARGTDTQYF	TGTGCCAGCAGTCTCATGGCGGGGGCGCGGGGCACAGATACGCAGTATTTT
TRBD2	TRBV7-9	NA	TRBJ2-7	CASSGTGTSGASAF	TGTGCCAGCAGCGGGACCGGGACTAGCGGGGCATCCGCCTTC
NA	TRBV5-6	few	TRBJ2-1	CASSLVVRGNSYNEQFF	TGTGCCAGCAGCTTGGTGGTTCGCGGGAACTCCTACAATGAGCAGTTCTTC
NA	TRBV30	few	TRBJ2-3	CAWSDYPGNPPRTQYF	TGTGCCTGGAGTGACTACCCGGGAAACCCCCCGCGTACGCAGTATTTT
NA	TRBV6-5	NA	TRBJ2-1	CASRTGTLSNEQFF	TGTGCCAGCAGAACCGGGACACTCTCCAATGAGCAGTTCTTC
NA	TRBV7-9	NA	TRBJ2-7	CASSLNPWDEQYF	TGTGCCAGCAGCTTAAATCCTTGGGACGAGCAGTACTTC
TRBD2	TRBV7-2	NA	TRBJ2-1	CASSFASGNYNEQFF	TGTGCCAGCAGCTTCGCTAGCGGGAATTACAATGAGCAGTTCTTC
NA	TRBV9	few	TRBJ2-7	CASSSPSETYEQYF	TGTGCCAGCAGCTCGCCCTCCGAAACCTACGAGCAGTACTTC
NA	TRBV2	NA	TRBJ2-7	CATSGQGLEQYF	TGTGCCACGTCCGGCCAAGGCCTCGAGCAGTACTTC
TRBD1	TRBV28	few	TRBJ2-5	CASRGQGRETQYF	TGTGCCAGCAGGGGACAGGGAAGGGAGACCCAGTACTTC
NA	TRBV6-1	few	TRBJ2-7	CASTESYEQYF	TGTGCCAGCACAGAGTCCTACGAGCAGTACTTC
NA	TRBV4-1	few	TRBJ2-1	CASSQVLGGAGEQFF	TGCGCCAGCAGCCAAGTATTAGGGGGAGCGGGTGAGCAGTTCTTC
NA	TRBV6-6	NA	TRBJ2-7	CASSRLYEQYF	TGTGCCAGCAGCCGCCTCTACGAGCAGTACTTC
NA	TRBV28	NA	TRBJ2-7	CASSLLDSYEQYF	TGTGCCAGCAGTTTATTAGACAGTTACGAGCAGTACTTC
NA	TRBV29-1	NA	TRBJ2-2	CSVDGQNTGELFF	TGCAGCGTTGATGGGCAAAACACCGGGGAGCTGTTTTTT
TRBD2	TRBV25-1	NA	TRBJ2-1	CASSDASGFNEQFF	TGTGCCAGCAGTGACGCTAGCGGGTTCAATGAGCAGTTCTTC
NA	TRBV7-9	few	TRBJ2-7	CASSIGPRGFEQYF	TGTGCCAGCAGCATAGGACCGAGGGGATTCGAGCAGTACTTC
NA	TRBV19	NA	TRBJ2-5	CASSPHSVGETQYF	TGTGCCAGTAGCCCCCACAGTGTGGGCGAGACCCAGTACTTC
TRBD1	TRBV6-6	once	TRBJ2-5	CASNPGGGETQYF	TGTGCCAGCAATCCAGGGGGCGGGGAGACCCAGTACTTC
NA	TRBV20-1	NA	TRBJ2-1	CSASDEQFF	TGCAGTGCTAGCGACGAGCAGTTCTTC
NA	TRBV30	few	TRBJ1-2	CAWSVGQRMYGYTF	TGTGCCTGGAGTGTAGGCCAACGCATGTATGGCTACACCTTC
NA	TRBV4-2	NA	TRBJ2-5	CASSQDLAGGEETQYF	TGTGCCAGCAGCCAAGATCTAGCAGGAGGAGAAGAGACCCAGTACTTC